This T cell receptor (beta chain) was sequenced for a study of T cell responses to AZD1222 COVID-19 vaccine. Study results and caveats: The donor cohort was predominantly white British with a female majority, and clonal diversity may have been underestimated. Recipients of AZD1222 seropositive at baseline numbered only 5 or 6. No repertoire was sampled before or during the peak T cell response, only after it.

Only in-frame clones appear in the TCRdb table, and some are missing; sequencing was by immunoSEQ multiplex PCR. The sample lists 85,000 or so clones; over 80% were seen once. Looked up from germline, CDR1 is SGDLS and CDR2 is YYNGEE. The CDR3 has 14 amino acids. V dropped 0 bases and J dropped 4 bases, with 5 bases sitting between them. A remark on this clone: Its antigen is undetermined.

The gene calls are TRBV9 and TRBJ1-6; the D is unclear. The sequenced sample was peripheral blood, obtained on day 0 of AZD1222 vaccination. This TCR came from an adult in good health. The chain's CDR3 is CASSVENYNSPLHF. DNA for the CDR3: TGTGCCAGCAGCGTAGAAAATTATAATTCACCCCTCCACTTT. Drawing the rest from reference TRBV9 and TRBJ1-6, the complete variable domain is DSGVTQTPKHLITATGQRVTLRCSPRSGDLSVYWYQQSLDQGLQFLIQYYNGEERAKGNILERFSAQQFPDLHSELNLSSLELGDSALYFCASSVENYNSPLHFGNGTRLTVT.